These 10 T cell receptor beta chains share one sample of origin, sequenced in a study of shared T cell receptors in the human thymus (dated by TCRdb to about 2021). To prepare the library, the immunoSEQ multiplex PCR assay was applied. The immuneACCESS repertoire file appears here via TCRdb, limited to in-frame rearrangements. These files lack a portion of the clones; in checked studies, under half of the deficit traces to unresolved V genes, and the cause of the others is not known. The sample table holds roughly 500,000 clones, of which around 78% were seen once. The top ten clones comprise 0.013% of the sample. These records were also assigned to another study, of human thymus T cells.

Material for sequencing was thymocytes. The receptor set was obtained from a boy under two years old with a congenital heart defect. Donor details come from another sample of the same person, matched by shared clones.

CDR3 sequence (DNA): TGTGCCAGTAGTCCCGGGACAGGGGACGACGAGCAGTACTTC. The encoded protein is CASSPGTGDDEQYF. The V and J genes are TRBV19 and TRBJ2-7, with 10 positions matching TRBD1. The ends lost 5 bases at V and 5 bases at J; junction bases unmatched: 6. This CDR3 is built from 14 residues. The germline CDR1 and CDR2 sequences are LNHDA and SQIVND (reference sequence).

The chain links TRBV5-1 to TRBJ2-1, with D possibly being TRBD2 (5 bases). The CDR3 is 13 residues long. V shed 4 bases and J shed 9 bases, with 14 bases lying between them. In germline, CDR1 is SGHRS, CDR2 YFSETQ. CDR3 loop: CASSDDPSCEQFF. CDR3 sequence (DNA): TGCGCCAGCAGCGACGACCCTAGCTGTGAGCAGTTCTTC.

The genes are TRBV30 and TRBJ2-3, with 10 bases lining up with TRBD2. CDR3 size: 16 residues. The germline gives CDR1 GTSNPN, CDR2 SVGIG (reference sequence). V shed 3 bases, J shed 2 bases, and the junction held 8 bases outside the gene matches. This chain's CDR3 is CAWSMTGLAATDTQYF. The CDR3 region has the DNA TGTGCCTGGAGCATGACCGGACTAGCGGCCACAGATACGCAGTATTTT.

The rearrangement links TRBV5-6 to TRBJ2-7; TRBD1 aligns across 10 bases. Trimming took 1 base from V and 5 from J; bases not matched to a gene: 6. The CDR3 totals 15 residues. From germline, CDR1 is SGHDT and CDR2 YYEEEE. CDR3 in amino acids: CASSLLGQGYHEQYF. CDR3 coding DNA: TGTGCCAGCAGCTTGCTGGGACAGGGGTATCACGAGCAGTACTTC.

This rearrangement joins TRBV19 to TRBJ1-2, with 7 bases aligning to TRBD1. With 4 bases clipped from V and 2 bases from J, the junction kept 10 bases outside the gene matches. Germline CDR1 reads LNHDA; CDR2 reads SQIVND (reference sequence). The CDR3 runs to 16 residues. The CDR3 DNA is TGTGCCAGTAGTAATAGAGGAGACAGGGAGAACTATGGCTACACCTTC. It is translated as CASSNRGDRENYGYTF. Variable domain in full (rest from reference TRBV19 and TRBJ1-2): DGGITQSPKYLFRKEGQNVTLSCEQNLNHDAMYWYRQDPGQGLRLIYYSQIVNDFQKGDIAEGYSVSREKKESFPLTVTSAQKNPTAFYLCASSNRGDRENYGYTFGSGTRLTVV.

This chain links TRBV15 with TRBJ2-1, with 9 bases identical to TRBD2. Trimming at V came to 1 base and at J to 4 bases, leaving 8 bases not matched to a gene. The CDR3 totals 17 residues. Germline values: CDR1 LNHNV, CDR2 YYDKDF (reference sequence). The CDR3, as DNA: TGTGCCACCAGCAGAGTCTCGGCGGGAGGGCTATACAATGAGCAGTTCTTC. It specifies CATSRVSAGGLYNEQFF.

This clone was observed a few times. V gene TRBV18 combines with J gene TRBJ2-7; possible D gene TRBD1, 6 bases. The ends were cut back, 3 bases at V and 3 bases at J, with 15 bases in the middle. Per the germline V gene, CDR1 is KGHSH and CDR2 is LQKENI. This CDR3 has 15 amino acids. CDR3 amino acids: CASSPRREGGYEQYF. DNA of the CDR3: TGTGCCAGCTCACCTCGGCGTGAAGGGGGCTACGAGCAGTACTTC.

This chain links TRBV7-9 with TRBJ2-5; D possibly corresponds to TRBD2 (5 bases). The CDR3 has 14 amino acids. The V end lost 6 bases, the J end lost 2 bases, and 13 bases lay between the germline ends. Germline values: CDR1 SEHNR, CDR2 FQNEAQ (reference sequence). CDR3 sequence reads: CASRTGLAQETQYF. The CDR3 DNA sequence: TGTGCCAGCAGAACCGGGCTAGCTCAAGAGACCCAGTACTTC.

The J gene is TRBJ2-1, the V gene TRBV25-1; a weak D match, TRBD2 (7 bases). The CDR3 has 16 residues. Germline loops: CDR1 MGHDK, CDR2 SYGVNS. The germline V and J ends were trimmed by 3 bases and 8 bases, with 20 bases remaining between them. The CDR3 protein is CASSEGGGDSSHEQFF. CDR3 nucleotide sequence: TGTGCCAGCAGTGAGGGAGGGGGGGACTCATCGCATGAGCAGTTCTTC.

As concerns this clone: At the DNA level, this CDR3 is encoded by other sequences in the same sample as well. The chain links TRBV9 to TRBJ2-7; 13 bases are shared with TRBD2. There are 15 residues in the CDR3. CDR1 and CDR2 from the germline V gene are SGDLS and YYNGEE. V was pared by 3 bases and J by 2 bases, with 2 bases of the junction left unmatched. The CDR3 bases are TGTGCCAGCAGCGCCGGGACTAGCGGGACCTACGAGCAGTACTTC. Translated: CASSAGTSGTYEQYF. Complete variable domain (other parts from reference TRBV9 and TRBJ2-7): DSGVTQTPKHLITATGQRVTLRCSPRSGDLSVYWYQQSLDQGLQFLIQYYNGEERAKGNILERFSAQQFPDLHSELNLSSLELGDSALYFCASSAGTSGTYEQYFGPGTRLTVT.